These 16 T cell receptor beta chains share one sample of origin, sequenced in a study of graft-versus-host responses after intestinal transplantation. Assay used: immunoSEQ multiplex PCR; TCRdb lists only in-frame clones, some missing. The data hold about 98,000 clones, with about 84% observed a single time. This sample comprised PBMCs, obtained 255 days after intestinal transplant. The receptors shown here come from a human patient who received an intestinal transplant, so some T cells may come from the graft donor.

The rearrangement uses TRBV28 and TRBJ1-2, with 7 nucleotides matching TRBD1. V trimming: 5 bases; J trimming: 4 bases; junction bases outside the gene matches: 10. Per the germline V gene, CDR1 is MDHEN and CDR2 is SYDVKM. The CDR3 runs 15 residues. CDR3 DNA: TGTGCCAGCAGTCGACAGGGATTCTTGAGCTATGGCTACACCTTC. The encoded protein is CASSRQGFLSYGYTF.

This rearrangement joins TRBV5-3 to TRBJ1-1; the match to TRBD1 covers 7 bases. TRBV5-3 is placed among ORFs of uncertain function. After removal of 0 bases from V and 2 bases from J, the junction contained 4 bases not matched to a gene. The CDR3 is made up of 15 amino acids. CDR3 region: CARSLGRGFNTEAFF. The CDR3 nucleotides are TGTGCCAGAAGCTTGGGCAGGGGGTTCAACACTGAAGCTTTCTTT.

The genes are TRBV7-2 and TRBJ2-7; 12 positions match TRBD1. From germline, CDR1 is SGHTA and CDR2 FQGNSA. The CDR3 spans 15 residues. The V segment lost 0 bases and the J segment 4 bases; nucleotides outside the gene matches: 1. The CDR3 DNA reads TGTGCCAGCAGCTTAGCGGGACAGGGGGCTTACGAGCAGTACTTC. Protein: CASSLAGQGAYEQYF.

The gene calls are TRBV5-1 and TRBJ1-2; 8 nucleotides match TRBD1. V shed 3 bases, J shed 9 bases, and the junction held 10 bases outside the gene matches. The CDR3 extends over 14 amino acids. CDR1 and CDR2 (germline): SGHRS, YFSETQ. DNA of the CDR3: TGCGCCAGCAGCTCGGCAGGACAGGGACCTCGCTACACCTTC. Amino acid sequence: CASSSAGQGPRYTF.

The chain has TRBV4-2 and TRBJ2-3, with 12 bases identical to TRBD2. CDR3 size: 17 residues. V gave up 1 base and J gave up 4 bases; unmatched junction bases: 6. Germline V gives CDR1 LGHNA, CDR2 YNFKEQ. DNA for the CDR3: TGTGCCAGCAGCCAAGTGCCCGGACTAGCGGGACCAGATACGCAGTATTTT. Protein product: CASSQVPGLAGPDTQYF.

This clone has a handful of counts. The CDR3 bases are TGTGCCAGCAGCTTCGGCAGCGACGATGAAAAACTGTTTTTT. Its protein is CASSFGSDDEKLFF. This chain uses TRBV5-8 with TRBJ1-4; D uncertain. The V end was cut by 2 bases, the J end by 6 bases, with 11 bases between. From germline, CDR1 is SGHTS and CDR2 YDEGEE. The CDR3 contains 14 residues.

The CDR3 loop reads CASRQTQGATNEKLFF. In DNA form, the CDR3 reads TGTGCCAGCAGACAGACACAGGGAGCAACTAATGAAAAACTGTTTTTT. This rearrangement joins TRBV6-6 to TRBJ1-4; weak D call: TRBD1 (6 bases). CDR1 is MNHNY and CDR2 is SVGAGI in the germline V gene (reference sequence). This CDR3 contains 16 residues. V lost 6 bases, J lost 0 bases, and 14 bases lay in between.

This clone was counted a few times. The rearrangement joins TRBV28 to TRBJ1-2; TRBD1 matches at 7 bases. Per the germline V gene, CDR1 is MDHEN and CDR2 is SYDVKM. The CDR3 has 14 residues. The junction had 8 bases not matched to a gene; V was cut back by 6 bases and J by 4 bases. The CDR3, as DNA: TGTGCCAGCAGACTACAGGGGAGGTCCTATGGCTACACCTTC. Its translation is CASRLQGRSYGYTF.

V and J are TRBV13 and TRBJ2-1, with D maybe TRBD1 (5 bases). Germline loops: CDR1 PRHDT, CDR2 FYEKMQ (reference sequence). The CDR3 extends over 16 amino acids. V was pared by 1 base and J by 2 bases, with 12 bases between. The CDR3 region is CASSLVSLGAYNEQFF. CDR3 bases: TGTGCCAGCAGCTTAGTCTCTCTAGGGGCCTACAATGAGCAGTTCTTC.

This clone has a handful of counts. At the DNA level, this CDR3 is encoded by other sequences in the same sample as well. V usage is TRBV6-1 and J usage is TRBJ2-2; D ambiguous. V lost 1 base and J 3 bases, leaving 3 bases between the germline ends. CDR3 size: 13 residues. Looked up from germline, CDR1 is MNHNS and CDR2 is SASEGT. The CDR3 is CASSEGDTGELFF. CDR3 coding DNA: TGTGCCAGCAGTGAAGGGGACACCGGGGAGCTGTTTTTT.

This clone was picked up one time. The J gene is TRBJ1-3, the V gene TRBV7-8; 9 bases fit TRBD1. This CDR3 region has 16 residues. The V gene end was trimmed by 3 bases and the J gene end by 0 bases; junction bases not matched to a gene: 3. Germline assignment: CDR1 SGHVS and CDR2 FQNEAQ. CDR3 nucleotide sequence: TGTGCCAGCAGCTTGACAGGGGGTAGCTCTGGAAACACCATATATTTT. Residues: CASSLTGGSSGNTIYF. The variable domain in full, completed from reference TRBV7-8 and TRBJ1-3, reads GAGVSQSPRYKVAKRGQDVALRCDPISGHVSLFWYQQALGQGPEFLTYFQNEAQLDKSGLPSDRFFAERPEGSVSTLKIQRTQQEDSAVYLCASSLTGGSSGNTIYFGEGSWLTVV.

V is TRBV5-6 and J is TRBJ2-3; possibly TRBD1 or TRBD2 for D (5 bases each). The V end lost 0 bases, the J end lost 1 base, and 12 bases lay between the germline ends. The CDR3 contains 16 residues. Per the germline V gene, CDR1 is SGHDT and CDR2 is YYEEEE. The CDR3 loop reads CASSLEVRGGTDTQYF. The CDR3 region has the DNA TGTGCCAGCAGCTTGGAGGTGAGGGGCGGCACAGATACGCAGTATTTT.

The DNA for the CDR3 is TGCGCCAGCAGTCAATCGTCGACACTCTACTCCTCTGGAAACACCATATATTTT. As protein: CASSQSSTLYSSGNTIYF. J is TRBJ1-3 and V is TRBV23-1; D ambiguous. TRBV23-1 is known as an ORF, though its function is uncertain. V shed 0 bases and J shed 0 bases, with 15 bases lying between them. This CDR3 contains 18 residues.

The chain recombines TRBV7-9 with TRBJ1-3; D may be TRBD1 (5 bases). The CDR3 loop spans 17 amino acids. Germline V gene lookup returns CDR1 SEHNR and CDR2 FQNEAQ (reference sequence). The ends were cut back, 1 base at V and 4 bases at J, with 17 bases in the middle. This CDR3 reads CASSLVRGRGLGNTIYF. The CDR3 nucleotides read TGTGCCAGCAGCTTAGTCCGCGGGCGGGGACTGGGAAACACCATATATTTT.

The V call is TRBV10-1, the J call TRBJ2-1; 8 bases are a match to TRBD1. The J segment lost 3 bases and the V segment lost 5 bases, leaving 6 bases of the junction unmatched. The CDR3 totals 15 residues. From germline, CDR1 is WNHNN and CDR2 SYGVQD (reference sequence). CDR3 in amino acids: CASSPTGAHYNEQFF. The CDR3 DNA reads as TGCGCCAGCAGTCCGACAGGGGCTCACTACAATGAGCAGTTCTTC.

Concerning this clone: Other DNA variants within this sample encode the same CDR3. The rearrangement links TRBV5-1 to TRBJ2-5, with D uncertain. CDR1 and CDR2 (germline): SGHRS, YFSETQ. V was shortened by 0 bases and J by 3 bases, with 0 bases between the two germline ends. CDR3 size: 11 residues. CDR3 DNA: TGCGCCAGCAGCTTGGAAGAGACCCAGTACTTC. As protein: CASSLEETQYF. The full variable domain, in which reference TRBV5-1 and TRBJ2-5 provide the parts outside the CDR3, is KAGVTQTPRYLIKTRGQQVTLSCSPISGHRSVSWYQQTPGQGLQFLFEYFSETQRNKGNFPGRFSGRQFSNSRSEMNVSTLELGDSALYLCASSLEETQYFGPGTRLLVL.